These 4 T cell receptor beta chains were all obtained from the same sample, sequenced in a study of PD-1 blockade in mismatch repair-deficient tumors. Repertoires were generated with immunoSEQ multiplex PCR, while TCRdb's copy carries only in-frame clones and drops some. The sample yields over 100,000 clones, over 65% seen once. This material consisted of peripheral blood, taken about 60 weeks after starting pembrolizumab. These receptors were taken from an adult with mismatch repair-deficient cancer.

This rearrangement joins TRBV7-2 to TRBJ1-4; D not resolved. This CDR3 has 15 residues. The V end lost 4 bases, the J end lost 6 bases, and 15 bases lay between the germline ends. The V gene's germline CDR1 is SGHTA and CDR2 FQGNSA. CDR3 sequence (DNA): TGTGCCAGCAGCTCTCTCGGGAAGCGGGATGAAAAACTGTTTTTT. Protein product: CASSSLGKRDEKLFF. Combining the CDR3 with reference TRBV7-2 and TRBJ1-4 gives the whole variable domain GAGVSQSPSNKVTEKGKDVELRCDPISGHTALYWYRQSLGQGLEFLIYFQGNSAPDKSGLPSDRFSAERTGGSVSTLTIQRTQQEDSAVYLCASSSLGKRDEKLFFGSGTQLSVL.

The chain joins TRBV25-1 to TRBJ2-3; D gene ambiguous. The CDR3 covers 11 residues. V gave up 2 bases and J gave up 8 bases, with 5 bases separating them. The germline gives CDR1 MGHDK, CDR2 SYGVNS. CDR3 amino acids: CASSEGVTQYF. The CDR3 DNA follows: TGTGCCAGCAGTGAAGGGGTTACGCAGTATTTT.

This clone was observed once. The rearrangement joins TRBV5-6 to TRBJ1-3, with a weak D call TRBD1 (5 bases). The CDR3 extends over 16 amino acids. V was cut by 7 bases and J by 2 bases, with 19 bases left in between. Looked up from germline, CDR1 is SGHDT and CDR2 is YYEEEE. CDR3 loop: CASFRRGNSPGNTIYF. The CDR3 DNA reads TGTGCCAGCTTCCGACGGGGGAACTCGCCTGGAAACACCATATATTTT.

This rearrangement joins TRBV14 to TRBJ2-1; D uncertain. Germline loops: CDR1 SGHDN, CDR2 FVKESK. With 4 bases removed from V and 10 bases from J, the gap between germline ends came to 17 bases. The CDR3 sequence is 14 residues long. The CDR3 sequence: CASSLFSKGVEQFF. CDR3 sequence (DNA): TGTGCCAGCAGCCTTTTTAGTAAGGGCGTGGAGCAGTTCTTC.